What follows are 4 T cell receptor beta chains derived from one specimen sequenced in a study of PD-L1 blockade in urothelial cancer. Sequencing was performed with immunoSEQ multiplex PCR; in TCRdb, only in-frame clones are kept and a portion is missing. The sample gives about 87,000 clones, 84% of which show up once; approximately 2.1% is in the top ten. Time point here: pretreatment peripheral blood. The sample consisted of PBMCs, taken around atezolizumab (anti-PD-L1) treatment. These receptors originate from a man between 60 and 70 years old with urothelial cancer.

V gene TRBV5-4 combines with J gene TRBJ2-7; 8 nucleotides match TRBD1. The CDR3 runs 15 residues. Germline CDR1 and CDR2: SGHNT and YYREEE (reference sequence). Trimming took 4 bases from V and 3 from J; bases not matched to a gene: 9. The CDR3 DNA sequence: TGTGCCAGCAGCAAGATGGACAGGGCGAACTACGAGCAGTACTTC. This sequence encodes CASSKMDRANYEQYF.

The V and J genes are TRBV29-1 and TRBJ1-2; TRBD1 aligns across 10 bases. The J segment lost 6 bases and the V segment lost 6 bases, leaving 13 bases of the junction unmatched. The CDR3 runs to 15 residues. CDR1 is SQVTM and CDR2 is ANQGSEA in the germline V gene. As DNA, the CDR3 is TGCAGCGTGGAGAGACAGGGGGCCGGCCGGAATGGCTACACCTTC. Protein product: CSVERQGAGRNGYTF.

The chain couples TRBV21-1 to TRBJ1-2; TRBD1 is taken as the D call from the table, unchecked against the DNA. TRBV21-1 is a documented pseudogene. The length of the CDR3 is 14 residues. The CDR3 sequence: CASSKGGSLYGYTF. The CDR3, as DNA: TGTGCCAGCAGCAAAGGGGGCAGCCTCTATGGCTACACCTTC.

V is TRBV7-2 and J is TRBJ2-7; TRBD2 matches at 7 bases. Losses at the gene ends were 1 base for V and 5 bases for J; bases not matched to a gene: 11. The germline V gene encodes CDR1 SGHTA and CDR2 FQGNSA. The CDR3 is made up of 16 amino acids. CDR3 sequence: CASSLEAGLITHEQYF. CDR3 sequence (DNA): TGTGCCAGCAGCTTAGAAGCGGGGCTAATTACCCACGAGCAGTACTTC.